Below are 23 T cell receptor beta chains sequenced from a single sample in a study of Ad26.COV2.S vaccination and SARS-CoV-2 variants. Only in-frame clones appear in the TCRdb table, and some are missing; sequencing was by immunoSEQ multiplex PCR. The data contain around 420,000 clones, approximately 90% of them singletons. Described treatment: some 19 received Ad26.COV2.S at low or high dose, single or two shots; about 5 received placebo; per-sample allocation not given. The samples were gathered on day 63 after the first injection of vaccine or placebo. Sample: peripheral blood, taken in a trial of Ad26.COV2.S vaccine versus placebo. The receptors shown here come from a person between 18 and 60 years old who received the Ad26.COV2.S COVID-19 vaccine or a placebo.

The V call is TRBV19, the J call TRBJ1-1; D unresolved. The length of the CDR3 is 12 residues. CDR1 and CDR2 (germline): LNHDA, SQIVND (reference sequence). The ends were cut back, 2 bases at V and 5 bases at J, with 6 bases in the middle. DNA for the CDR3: TGTGCCAGTAGTATACCGAGGACTGAAGCTTTCTTT. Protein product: CASSIPRTEAFF.

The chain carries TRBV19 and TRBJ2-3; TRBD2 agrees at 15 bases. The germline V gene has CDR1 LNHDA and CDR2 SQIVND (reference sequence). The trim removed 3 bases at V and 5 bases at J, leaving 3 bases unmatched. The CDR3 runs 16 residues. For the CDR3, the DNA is TGTGCCAGTAGTATGCGGACTAGCGGGGGGGTAGATACGCAGTATTTT. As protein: CASSMRTSGGVDTQYF.

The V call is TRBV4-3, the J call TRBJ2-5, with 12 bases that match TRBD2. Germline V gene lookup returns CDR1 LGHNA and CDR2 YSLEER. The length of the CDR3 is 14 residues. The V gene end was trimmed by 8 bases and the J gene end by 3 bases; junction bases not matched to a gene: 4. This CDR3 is CASLRLAGEETQYF. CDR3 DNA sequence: TGCGCCAGCCTTCGACTAGCGGGGGAAGAGACCCAGTACTTC.

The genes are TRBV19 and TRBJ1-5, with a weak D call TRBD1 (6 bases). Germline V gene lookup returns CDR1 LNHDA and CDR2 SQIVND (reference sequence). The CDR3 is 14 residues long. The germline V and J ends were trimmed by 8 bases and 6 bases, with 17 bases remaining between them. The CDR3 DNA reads TGTGCCAGTCTCAAGGGGGGTGTAGGTCAGCCCCAGCATTTT. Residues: CASLKGGVGQPQHF.

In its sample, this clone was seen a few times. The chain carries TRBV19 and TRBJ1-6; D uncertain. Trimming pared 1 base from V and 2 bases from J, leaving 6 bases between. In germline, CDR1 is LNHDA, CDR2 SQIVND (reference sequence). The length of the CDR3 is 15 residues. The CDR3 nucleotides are TGTGCCAGTAGTATAGGGGTGCCCTATAATTCACCCCTCCACTTT. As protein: CASSIGVPYNSPLHF. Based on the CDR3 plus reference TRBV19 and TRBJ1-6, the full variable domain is DGGITQSPKYLFRKEGQNVTLSCEQNLNHDAMYWYRQDPGQGLRLIYYSQIVNDFQKGDIAEGYSVSREKKESFPLTVTSAQKNPTAFYLCASSIGVPYNSPLHFGNGTRLTVT.

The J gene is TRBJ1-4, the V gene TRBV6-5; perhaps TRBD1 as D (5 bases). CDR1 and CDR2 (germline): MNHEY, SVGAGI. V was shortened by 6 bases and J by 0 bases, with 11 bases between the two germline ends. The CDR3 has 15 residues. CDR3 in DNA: TGTGCCAGCAGGCCAAGGGGTACAACTAATGAAAAACTGTTTTTT. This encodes CASRPRGTTNEKLFF.

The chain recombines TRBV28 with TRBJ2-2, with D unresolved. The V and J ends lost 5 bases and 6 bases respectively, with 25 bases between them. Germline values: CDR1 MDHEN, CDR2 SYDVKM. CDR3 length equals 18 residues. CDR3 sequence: CASSDPRRARQRAGELFF. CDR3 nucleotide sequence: TGTGCCAGCAGTGACCCGCGGCGTGCCAGGCAACGGGCCGGGGAGCTGTTTTTT.

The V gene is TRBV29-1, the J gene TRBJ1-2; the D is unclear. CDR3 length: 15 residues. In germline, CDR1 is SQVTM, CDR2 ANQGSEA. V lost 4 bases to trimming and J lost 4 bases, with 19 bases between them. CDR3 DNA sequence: TGCAGCGTTGTAACTCCGGGAGACGGTTCCTATGGCTACACCTTC. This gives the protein CSVVTPGDGSYGYTF.

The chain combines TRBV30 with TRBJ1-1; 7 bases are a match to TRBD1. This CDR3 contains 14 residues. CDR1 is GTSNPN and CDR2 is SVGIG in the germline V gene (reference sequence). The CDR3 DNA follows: TGTAAGTGCTTTTGGGACAGCGAGAACACTGAAGCTTTCTTT. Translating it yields CKCFWDSENTEAFF.

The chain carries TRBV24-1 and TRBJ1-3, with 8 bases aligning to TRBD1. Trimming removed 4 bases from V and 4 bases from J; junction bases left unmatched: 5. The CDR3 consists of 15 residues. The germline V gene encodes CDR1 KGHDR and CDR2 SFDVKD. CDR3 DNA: TGTGCCACCAGTGACCCAGACAGGGGAGGAAACACCATATATTTT. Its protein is CATSDPDRGGNTIYF.

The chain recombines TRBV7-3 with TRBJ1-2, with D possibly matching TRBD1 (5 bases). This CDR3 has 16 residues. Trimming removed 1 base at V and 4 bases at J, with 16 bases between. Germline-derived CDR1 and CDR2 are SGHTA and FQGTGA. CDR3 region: CASSLKGGGHPYGYTF. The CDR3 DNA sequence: TGTGCCAGCAGCTTAAAGGGCGGGGGTCACCCCTATGGCTACACCTTC.

The CDR3 DNA reads TGCAGCGTTGAAGATGGGAGTGAAAAACTGTTTTTT. It codes for CSVEDGSEKLFF. This chain joins TRBV29-1 and TRBJ1-4; no definite D call. CDR1 SQVTM and CDR2 ANQGSEA come from the germline V gene. Trimming pared 0 bases from V and 7 bases from J, leaving 6 bases between. The CDR3 sequence is 12 residues long.

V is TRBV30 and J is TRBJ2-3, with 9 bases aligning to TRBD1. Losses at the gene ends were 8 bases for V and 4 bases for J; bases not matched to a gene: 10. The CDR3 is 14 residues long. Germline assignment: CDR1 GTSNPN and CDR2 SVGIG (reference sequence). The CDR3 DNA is TGTGCCATCCAAAGGGACAGGGTCGCAGATACGCAGTATTTT. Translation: CAIQRDRVADTQYF.

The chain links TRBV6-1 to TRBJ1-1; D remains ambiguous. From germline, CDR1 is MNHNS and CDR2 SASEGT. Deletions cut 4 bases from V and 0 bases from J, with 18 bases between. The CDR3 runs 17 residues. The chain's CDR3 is CASSGRVGLSLNTEAFF. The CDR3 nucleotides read TGTGCCAGCAGTGGGAGGGTTGGACTGAGTTTGAACACTGAAGCTTTCTTT.

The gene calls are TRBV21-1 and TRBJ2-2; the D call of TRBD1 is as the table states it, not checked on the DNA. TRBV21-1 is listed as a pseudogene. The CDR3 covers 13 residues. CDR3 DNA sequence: TGTGCCAGCAGCTCTCAGGGGACCGGGGAGCTGTTTTTT. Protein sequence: CASSSQGTGELFF.

Here the CDR3 reads CASSPDGDNTEAFF. The CDR3, as DNA: TGTGCCAGTAGTCCCGATGGGGACAACACTGAAGCTTTCTTT. The chain joins TRBV19 to TRBJ1-1; tentatively, D is TRBD1 (5 bases). V was pared by 5 bases and J by 2 bases, with 12 bases between. There are 14 residues in the CDR3. Germline V CDR1 and CDR2: LNHDA, SQIVND (reference sequence).

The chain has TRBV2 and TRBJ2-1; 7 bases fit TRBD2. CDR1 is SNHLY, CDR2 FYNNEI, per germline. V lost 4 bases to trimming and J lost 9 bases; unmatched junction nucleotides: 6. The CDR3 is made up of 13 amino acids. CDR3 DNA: TGTGCCAGCAGTGTACTAGCGTCAGGTGAGCAGTTCTTC. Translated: CASSVLASGEQFF.

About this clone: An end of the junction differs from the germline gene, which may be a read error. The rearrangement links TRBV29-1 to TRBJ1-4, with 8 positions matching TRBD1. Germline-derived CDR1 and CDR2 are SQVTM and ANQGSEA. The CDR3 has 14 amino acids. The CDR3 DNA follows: TGCAGCGTTGCAGCGACAGGGGCTAACGAAAAACTGTTTTTT. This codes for CSVAATGANEKLFF.

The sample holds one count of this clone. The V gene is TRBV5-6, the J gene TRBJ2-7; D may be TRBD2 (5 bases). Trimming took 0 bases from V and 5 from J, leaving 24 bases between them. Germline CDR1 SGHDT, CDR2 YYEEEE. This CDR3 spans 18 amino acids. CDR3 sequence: CASSLARGGGSRRNEQYF. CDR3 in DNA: TGTGCCAGCAGCTTGGCTCGCGGAGGCGGATCGCGAAGAAACGAGCAGTACTTC.

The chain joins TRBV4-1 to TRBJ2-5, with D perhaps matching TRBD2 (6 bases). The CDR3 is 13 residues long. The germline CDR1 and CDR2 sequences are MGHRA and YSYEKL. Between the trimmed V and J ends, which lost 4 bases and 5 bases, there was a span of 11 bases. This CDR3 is CASSRGGEETQYF. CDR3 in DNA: TGCGCCAGCAGCCGGGGCGGGGAGGAGACCCAGTACTTC.

The CDR3 nucleotides are TGTGCCTGGAGTATAGACTTCTATGGCTACACCTTC. Protein sequence: CAWSIDFYGYTF. The chain employs TRBV30 and TRBJ1-2; D is undetermined. The V gene lost 2 bases and the J gene lost 4 bases, with 8 bases spanning the gap. The germline V gene encodes CDR1 GTSNPN and CDR2 SVGIG (reference sequence). The CDR3 loop spans 12 amino acids.

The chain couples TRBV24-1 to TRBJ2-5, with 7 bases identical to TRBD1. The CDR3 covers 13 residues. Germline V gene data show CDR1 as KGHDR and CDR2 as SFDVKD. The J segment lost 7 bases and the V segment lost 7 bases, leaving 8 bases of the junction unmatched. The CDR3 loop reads CATRGQSVGTQYF. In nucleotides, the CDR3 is TGTGCCACCAGGGGACAGTCTGTTGGGACCCAGTACTTC.

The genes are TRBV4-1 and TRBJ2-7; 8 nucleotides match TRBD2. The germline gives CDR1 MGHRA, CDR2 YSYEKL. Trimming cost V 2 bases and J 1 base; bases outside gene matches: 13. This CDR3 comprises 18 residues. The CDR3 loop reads CASSQIAGPNPTSYEQYF. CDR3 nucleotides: TGCGCCAGCAGCCAAATAGCGGGGCCAAATCCAACATCCTACGAGCAGTACTTC.